This entry lists 5 T cell receptor beta chains sequenced from one sample in a study of T cells after yellow fever vaccination (dated by TCRdb to the late 2010s). The sample's treatment or condition, from its label and the paper: live attenuated yellow fever vaccine strain. Library preparation was by 5' RACE. The listed sequencing device is Illumina NovaSeq 6000. TCRdb cleaned the public reads at Q25 with fastp, built clones with MiXCR and kept in-frame beta chains. Each record represents a unique CDR3 protein, reported with the most common genes and DNA among its rows. Across this sample there are 340,000 or so distinct CDR3 sequences, with under 15% seen only once. The ten most abundant clones make up around 3% of the sample. Sequenced here: CD4+ T cells sorted from PBMCs, sampled 15 days after the yellow fever booster vaccination. Source of these receptors: a man younger than 35 who received the YFV17D yellow fever vaccine.

A few counts support this clonotype. This sequence joins TRBV12-3 or TRBV12-4 and TRBJ1-1; D gene ambiguous. The ends were cut back, 7 bases at V and 0 bases at J, with 12 bases in the middle. CDR3 length: 14 residues. The CDR3 sequence: CASTFAYMNTEAFF. CDR3 DNA: TGTGCCAGCACCTTCGCCTACATGAACACTGAAGCTTTCTTT.

This clonotype was picked up a small number of times. This sequence joins TRBV11-2 and TRBJ2-4; 10 bases align to TRBD1. V shed 5 bases, J shed 9 bases, and the junction held 4 bases outside the gene matches. From germline, CDR1 is SGHAT and CDR2 FQNNGV. This CDR3 region has 13 residues. The CDR3 reads CASSPRDRGIQYF. CDR3 nucleotide sequence: TGTGCCAGCAGCCCCAGGGACAGGGGCATTCAGTACTTC.

The J gene is TRBJ2-2, the V gene TRBV6-5, with unresolved D. The germline CDR1 and CDR2 sequences are MNHEY and SVGAGI. The V gene lost 6 bases and the J gene lost 4 bases, with 12 bases spanning the gap. The CDR3 contains 14 residues. CDR3 region: CASRPGGSTGELFF. The CDR3 DNA follows: TGTGCCAGCAGACCTGGTGGGTCCACCGGGGAGCTGTTTTTT.

This clonotype has a count of ten or more. The gene calls are TRBV18 and TRBJ1-1; TRBD1 might be the D (5 bases). V was cut by 5 bases and J by 1 base, with 11 bases left in between. Germline loops: CDR1 KGHSH, CDR2 LQKENI. This CDR3 region has 14 residues. CDR3 sequence (DNA): TGTGCCAGCTCATTGGGGCAAAAGAACACTGAAGCTTTCTTT. Its protein product is CASSLGQKNTEAFF.

The chain recombines TRBV20-1 with TRBJ2-3, with a tentative D call TRBD2 (5 bases). The CDR3 contains 15 residues. Trimming stripped 0 bases from V and 4 bases from J, with 14 bases between. From germline, CDR1 is DFQATT and CDR2 SNEGSKA (reference sequence). The CDR3 DNA sequence: TGCAGTGCTAGAGATAGGACGAGGGCCCCAGATACGCAGTATTTT. Translated, it gives CSARDRTRAPDTQYF.